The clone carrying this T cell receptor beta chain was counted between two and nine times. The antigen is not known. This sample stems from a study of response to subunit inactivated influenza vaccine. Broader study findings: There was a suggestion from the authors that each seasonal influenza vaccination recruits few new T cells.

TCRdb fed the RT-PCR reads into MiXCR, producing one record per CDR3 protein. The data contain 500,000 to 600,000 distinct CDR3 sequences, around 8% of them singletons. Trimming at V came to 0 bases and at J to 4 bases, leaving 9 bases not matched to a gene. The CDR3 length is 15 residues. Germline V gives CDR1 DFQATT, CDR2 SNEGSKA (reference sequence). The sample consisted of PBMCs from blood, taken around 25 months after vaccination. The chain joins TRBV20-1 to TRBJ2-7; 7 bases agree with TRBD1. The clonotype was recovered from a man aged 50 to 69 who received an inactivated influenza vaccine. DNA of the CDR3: TGCAGTGCTAGAGAAGACAGGGCCACGGGGTACGAGCAGTACTTC. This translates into CSAREDRATGYEQYF.